The sequence of this T cell receptor beta chain was determined in a study of regulatory T cells. Study-wide results and caveats: Hydrophobic residues at CDR3 positions 6 and 7 were enriched in conventional CD4+ T cells of CD3G-deficient patients.

This CDR3 spans 15 amino acids. V lost 5 bases to trimming and J lost 4 bases; unmatched junction nucleotides: 7. Germline CDR1 is SGHVS and CDR2 is FNYEAQ. A note on this clone: Its antigen is still unknown.

The primer mix had 52 TRBV and 13 TRBJ primers. Data came from immunoSEQ multiplex PCR; TCRdb stores just in-frame clones and leaves some out. The sample consists of 30,000 to 40,000 clones, 89% of them appearing once. Patients aged 2 to 39 years had fewer naive and more memory CD4+ and CD8+ T cells. The sequence was obtained from a person aged 18-35 years with CD3G deficiency. Sample: conventional CD4+ T cells sorted from blood. The V and J genes are TRBV7-6 and TRBJ2-3, with TRBD1 matching over 9 bases. CDR3 region: CASSPGGQGADTQYF. The DNA for the CDR3 is TGTGCCAGCAGCCCGGGGGGACAGGGTGCAGATACGCAGTATTTT.